The entry that follows covers one TCR beta chain sequence. This sample was taken from a study of TIL therapy for anti-PD-1-resistant metastatic lung cancer. As for the study in general: Tumors had a median PD-L1 proportion score of less than 6.5%.

Time point reported: pre-treatment sample, taken before nivolumab and TIL therapy. Patients were adults with stage 4 NSCLC. Sequencing used immunoSEQ v3. Libraries were sequenced to around 2 million read pairs (survey) or roughly 4.5-6 million (deep). Clones were sequenced by immunoSEQ multiplex PCR, and TCRdb holds only the in-frame ones, with some missing. The table shows around 59,000 clones, with under 75% occurring only once. V shed 4 bases and J shed 1 base, with 14 bases lying between them. This CDR3 has 15 amino acids. Germline V CDR1 and CDR2: SGHKS, YYEKEE (reference sequence). The chain has TRBV5-5 and TRBJ1-1; tentatively, D is TRBD1 (6 bases). The sequencing here drew on blood, taken at baseline. This receptor was obtained from a person aged 30 to 80 with non-small cell lung cancer. CDR3 region: CASSGYRDWNTEAFF. CDR3 in DNA: TGTGCCAGCAGCGGATACAGGGATTGGAACACTGAAGCTTTCTTT. Supplemented by reference TRBV5-5 and TRBJ1-1, the full variable domain reads DAGVTQSPTHLIKTRGQQVTLRCSPISGHKSVSWYQQVLGQGPQFIFQYYEKEERGRGNFPDRFSARQFPNYSSELNVNALLLGDSALYLCASSGYRDWNTEAFFGQGTRLTVV.